This T cell receptor beta chain was obtained from a study of CD8+ T cells in alopecia areata. The CDR3 contains 14 residues. Germline V lookup: CDR1 SGHDN, CDR2 FVKESK. The V end was cut by 1 base, the J end by 2 bases, with 6 bases between. Alopecia areata patients provided lesional scalp punch biopsies and peripheral blood. cDNA prepared by RNA extraction and subsequent reverse transcription served as the template for sequencing. Profiling relied on immunoSEQ multiplex PCR, and the TCRdb table lists in-frame clones only, not all of them. The sample yields 9,000 to 13,000 clones, roughly three fifths seen once.

This sequence was found in a human donor with alopecia areata. This sample comprised skin, obtained at week 0. The chain joins TRBV14 to TRBJ2-1; tentative D call: TRBD1 (5 bases). For the CDR3, the DNA is TGTGCCAGCAGCCAAGCAGGGACCTACAATGAGCAGTTCTTC. Protein sequence: CASSQAGTYNEQFF.